Shown below are 20 T cell receptor beta chains from a single sample sequenced in a study of long-term antiretroviral therapy in people with HIV. Running of the v3.0 immunoSEQ assay took place at survey level. Using immunoSEQ multiplex PCR, the repertoire was profiled, and TCRdb retains in-frame clones only, with some absent. The sample contains some 19,000 clones, roughly 78% of which appear only once. This sample comprised unsorted PBMCs, obtained 4.1 years after starting antiretroviral therapy. The receptors here all came from a woman aged 40 to 55 with HIV.

The V and J genes are TRBV6-6 and TRBJ2-1; TRBD1 might be the D (6 bases). Trimming cost V 4 bases and J 9 bases, with 16 bases left between them. Germline V gene data show CDR1 as MNHNY and CDR2 as SVGAGI (reference sequence). The CDR3 spans 14 residues. CDR3 nucleotides: TGTGCCAGCAGTTCCACAGGCATAGGGGGTGAGCAGTTCTTC. Amino acid sequence: CASSSTGIGGEQFF.

This clone has a handful of counts. The chain carries TRBV19 and TRBJ1-1; a possible D gene is TRBD1 (6 bases). CDR3 length equals 17 residues. The germline gives CDR1 LNHDA, CDR2 SQIVND (reference sequence). V dropped 7 bases and J dropped 1 base, with 22 bases sitting between them. The CDR3: CASTLYGLDRPNTEAFF. CDR3 nucleotide sequence: TGTGCCAGTACCCTTTATGGTCTAGACAGGCCGAACACTGAAGCTTTCTTT.

The chain uses TRBV10-2 and TRBJ2-3; 10 positions match TRBD2. The V and J ends lost 6 bases and 3 bases, in that order; junction bases with no gene match: 6. CDR1 is WSHSY and CDR2 is SAAADI in the germline V gene. The CDR3 has 15 amino acids. Written as DNA, the CDR3 is TGCGCCAGCAGAATAGCGGGAGGAAGAACAGATACGCAGTATTTT. Protein: CASRIAGGRTDTQYF.

This clone was counted a few times. This rearrangement joins TRBV7-6 to TRBJ1-3; 7 nucleotides agree with TRBD1. J was trimmed by 4 bases and V by 1 base; bases with no gene match: 4. The CDR3 runs 15 residues. Germline CDR1 reads SGHVS; CDR2 reads FNYEAQ. The CDR3 is CASSLDRGSGNTIYF. The CDR3 bases are TGTGCCAGCAGCTTAGACAGGGGATCCGGAAACACCATATATTTT. The full variable domain, its missing parts supplied by reference TRBV7-6 and TRBJ1-3, is GAGVSQSPRYKVTKRGQDVALRCDPISGHVSLYWYRQALGQGPEFLTYFNYEAQQDKSGLPNDRFSAERPEGSISTLTIQRTEQRDSAMYRCASSLDRGSGNTIYFGEGSWLTVV.

The rearrangement links TRBV2 to TRBJ2-7, with 9 bases matching TRBD1. The CDR3 is 12 residues long. Germline lookup yields CDR1 SNHLY and CDR2 FYNNEI. V gave up 7 bases and J gave up 6 bases; unmatched junction bases: 4. The CDR3 DNA follows: TGTGCCAGCAAGGACAGGGGCCCCGAGCAGTACTTC. This codes for CASKDRGPEQYF.

J is TRBJ1-1 and V is TRBV10-3; no clear D gene. The CDR3 sequence is 13 residues long. Trimming took 5 bases from V and 1 from J, leaving 8 bases between them. The germline V gene has CDR1 ENHRY and CDR2 SYGVKD. This chain's CDR3 is CAISRGENTEAFF. In DNA, the CDR3 is TGTGCCATCAGTCGGGGAGAGAACACTGAAGCTTTCTTT.

This sequence joins TRBV6-1 and TRBJ1-2, with D tentatively TRBD1 (6 bases). V was cut by 6 bases and J by 4 bases, with 15 bases left in between. From germline, CDR1 is MNHNS and CDR2 SASEGT. The CDR3 consists of 14 residues. The CDR3 DNA reads as TGTGCCAGCAGGGAGCGGGGGCGCACCTATGGCTACACCTTC. Protein product: CASRERGRTYGYTF.

The chain is built from TRBV2 and TRBJ2-2; D perhaps matches TRBD2 (6 bases). Germline CDR1 is SNHLY and CDR2 is FYNNEI. Trimming removed 6 bases from V and 4 bases from J, with 9 bases in between. This CDR3 is 13 amino acids long. The CDR3 protein is CASRGGITGELFF. CDR3 in DNA: TGTGCCAGCAGGGGGGGTATCACCGGGGAGCTGTTTTTT.

This clone was seen once. The V and J genes are TRBV5-5 and TRBJ2-7, with D unclear. V was trimmed by 3 bases and J by 1 base, leaving 8 bases between them. Germline-derived CDR1 and CDR2 are SGHKS and YYEKEE (reference sequence). This CDR3 region has 13 residues. In nucleotides, the CDR3 is TGTGCCAGCAGCTCTGGGATTTCCTACGAGCAGTACTTC. Translation gives CASSSGISYEQYF.

V gene TRBV4-1 combines with J gene TRBJ2-7; the match to TRBD2 covers 9 bases. CDR3 length: 16 residues. V lost 1 base and J lost 3; bases outside the gene matches: 7. Per the germline V gene, CDR1 is MGHRA and CDR2 is YSYEKL. CDR3 sequence reads: CASSQVSTSGFYEQYF. The CDR3 DNA follows: TGCGCCAGCAGCCAAGTAAGCACTAGCGGGTTCTACGAGCAGTACTTC.

V is TRBV27 and J is TRBJ2-7, with D possibly being TRBD1 or TRBD2 (5 bases each). The CDR3 loop spans 14 amino acids. Looked up from germline, CDR1 is MNHEY and CDR2 is SMNVEV (reference sequence). Trimming stripped 8 bases from V and 4 bases from J, with 18 bases between. As DNA, the CDR3 is TGTGCCAGCTTTAGGGACCAATACAGTTACGAGCAGTACTTC. Translating gives CASFRDQYSYEQYF.

The CDR3 bases are TGTGCCTGGAGCAAACCCGGGACTAGCGGGGGGACCGGGGAGCTGTTTTTT. This translates into CAWSKPGTSGGTGELFF. The J gene is TRBJ2-2, the V gene TRBV30; 15 bases align to TRBD2. The CDR3 has 17 residues. Germline V gives CDR1 GTSNPN, CDR2 SVGIG (reference sequence). Trimming removed 3 bases from V and 5 bases from J; junction bases left unmatched: 7.

The chain joins TRBV19 to TRBJ2-1; 10 positions agree with TRBD1. The CDR3 covers 16 residues. V lost 5 bases to trimming and J lost 0 bases; unmatched junction nucleotides: 4. Per germline, CDR1 LNHDA and CDR2 SQIVND (reference sequence). The CDR3 is CASSSTGGISYNEQFF. CDR3 DNA: TGTGCCAGTAGTTCGACAGGGGGCATCTCCTACAATGAGCAGTTCTTC.

V gene TRBV27 combines with J gene TRBJ1-4; D unresolved. Germline lookup yields CDR1 MNHEY and CDR2 SMNVEV (reference sequence). This CDR3 is built from 14 residues. The V end was cut by 3 bases, the J end by 7 bases, with 12 bases between. The CDR3: CASSFYRPGEKLFF. In nucleotides, the CDR3 is TGTGCCAGCAGTTTCTATCGGCCTGGTGAAAAACTGTTTTTT.

The chain is built from TRBV7-2 and TRBJ1-5; TRBD1 aligns across 7 bases. The CDR3 has 16 residues. With 2 bases clipped from V and 3 bases from J, the junction kept 7 bases outside the gene matches. In germline, CDR1 is SGHTA, CDR2 FQGNSA. The CDR3 protein is CASSLTGTVPNQPQHF. The CDR3 nucleotides are TGTGCCAGCAGCTTAACCGGGACAGTTCCCAATCAGCCCCAGCATTTT.

The V gene is TRBV7-2, the J gene TRBJ1-2, with unresolved D. The CDR3 covers 13 residues. CDR1 and CDR2 (germline): SGHTA, FQGNSA. V was clipped by 1 base and J by 4 bases, with 7 bases between them. DNA of the CDR3: TGTGCCAGCAGCTTAGTACAGCTCTATGGCTACACCTTC. Its protein is CASSLVQLYGYTF. The whole variable domain, remainder taken from reference TRBV7-2 and TRBJ1-2, is GAGVSQSPSNKVTEKGKDVELRCDPISGHTALYWYRQSLGQGLEFLIYFQGNSAPDKSGLPSDRFSAERTGGSVSTLTIQRTQQEDSAVYLCASSLVQLYGYTFGSGTRLTVV.

The chain links TRBV12-5 to TRBJ1-1; 8 nucleotides agree with TRBD1. V dropped 3 bases and J dropped 1; count of bases not matched to a gene: 1. This CDR3 is built from 14 residues. Germline V gene lookup returns CDR1 LGHNT and CDR2 FRNRAP. The CDR3 coding sequence is TGTGCTAGTGGTTTCGGACAGGGGAACACTGAAGCTTTCTTT. Amino acid sequence: CASGFGQGNTEAFF.

The rearrangement uses TRBV4-2 and TRBJ2-5; D not certain. The germline V gene encodes CDR1 LGHNA and CDR2 YNFKEQ. Between the trimmed V and J ends, which lost 1 base and 5 bases, there was a span of 8 bases. The CDR3 has 13 residues. The CDR3 nucleotides read TGTGCCAGCAGCCAAGTAGTCAGGGAGACCCAGTACTTC. Its protein is CASSQVVRETQYF.

The chain employs TRBV28 and TRBJ1-5; D is perhaps TRBD1 (5 bases). Germline V lookup: CDR1 MDHEN, CDR2 SYDVKM. This CDR3 comprises 14 residues. V was cut by 8 bases and J by 0 bases, with 11 bases left in between. The CDR3 reads CASLRGNSNQPQHF. Written as DNA, the CDR3 is TGTGCCAGCCTCCGGGGGAATAGCAATCAGCCCCAGCATTTT.

This clone has just one count. The chain combines TRBV5-1 with TRBJ2-7; the D gene could be TRBD1 or TRBD2 (5 bases each). CDR3 length equals 15 residues. Looked up from germline, CDR1 is SGHRS and CDR2 is YFSETQ. V was shortened by 0 bases and J by 0 bases, with 10 bases between the two germline ends. CDR3 sequence (DNA): TGCGCCAGCAGCTTGGTGGCAGGGAGCTCCTACGAGCAGTACTTC. Its translation is CASSLVAGSSYEQYF. The whole variable domain, remainder taken from reference TRBV5-1 and TRBJ2-7, is KAGVTQTPRYLIKTRGQQVTLSCSPISGHRSVSWYQQTPGQGLQFLFEYFSETQRNKGNFPGRFSGRQFSNSRSEMNVSTLELGDSALYLCASSLVAGSSYEQYFGPGTRLTVT.